This TCR beta chain stems from a study of blood T cell repertoires in COVID-19. Per the original data handling: Amplifying reference gene primers gave estimates of nucleated cell counts. The method was immunoSEQ multiplex PCR; TCRdb's version includes in-frame clones alone and lacks a portion of them. That table is the source of V, J and clone size, and D and trimming were worked out from the DNA. The table has 180,000 or so clones, approximately 80% seen once. The CDR3 extends over 15 amino acids. Germline CDR1 reads LNHDA; CDR2 reads SQIVND (reference sequence). V was clipped by 8 bases and J by 5 bases, with 19 bases between them.

The chain recombines TRBV19 with TRBJ1-5, with D perhaps matching TRBD1 (6 bases). The sequencing input was peripheral blood. The receptor comes from a woman aged 45 to 65 with active or convalescent COVID-19. The CDR3 DNA reads TGTGCCAGTGGGGGGGCCACGGGAATATATCAGCCCCAGCATTTT. The encoded protein is CASGGATGIYQPQHF.